The 29 T cell receptor beta chains below all came from one sample that was sequenced in a study of Ad26.COV2.S vaccination and SARS-CoV-2 variants. Sequencing used immunoSEQ multiplex PCR; TCRdb keeps in-frame clones, though not all of them. The sample lists about 320,000 clones; around 81% were seen once. Indicated treatment: roughly 18 received Ad26.COV2.S at low or high dose, single or two shots; about 5 received placebo; per-sample allocation not given. Sample collection was performed on day 63 after the first vaccine or placebo injection. Sequencing was performed on peripheral blood, taken in a trial of Ad26.COV2.S vaccine versus placebo. These receptor sequences come from a person between 18 and 59 years old who received the Ad26.COV2.S COVID-19 vaccine or a placebo.

This chain joins TRBV12-3 or TRBV12-4 and TRBJ2-5, with D unclear. The CDR3 has 12 residues. V gave up 3 bases and J gave up 5 bases, with 7 bases separating them. This chain's CDR3 is CASSFEAETQYF. The DNA of the CDR3 is TGTGCCAGCAGTTTCGAAGCGGAGACCCAGTACTTC.

The rearrangement links TRBV28 to TRBJ2-1; TRBD2 agrees at 7 bases. CDR3 length: 15 amino acids. With 6 bases clipped from V and 0 bases from J, the junction kept 5 bases outside the gene matches. Germline values: CDR1 MDHEN, CDR2 SYDVKM. The CDR3, as DNA: TGTGCCAGCAGCTACGCGGGGGTCTCCTACAATGAGCAGTTCTTC. It codes for CASSYAGVSYNEQFF.

The chain uses TRBV21-1 and TRBJ2-2; the listed D gene, TRBD1, was not tested against the DNA. TRBV21-1 is tagged as a pseudogene. CDR3 length: 18 amino acids. CDR3: CASSKATGYTTCTGELFF. The CDR3 region has the DNA TGTGCCAGCAGCAAAGCAACAGGGTATACCACGTGCACCGGGGAGCTGTTTTTT.

Here the CDR3 reads CASSTGLLNTEAFF. The DNA for the CDR3 is TGTGCCAGCAGCACAGGGTTGTTGAACACTGAAGCTTTCTTT. J is TRBJ1-1 and V is TRBV6-5; tentative D call: TRBD1 (6 bases). Trimming cost V 6 bases and J 0 bases, with 11 bases left between them. The CDR3 loop spans 14 amino acids. Germline CDR1 is MNHEY and CDR2 is SVGAGI.

The chain recombines TRBV19 with TRBJ1-6; D unclear. Germline lookup yields CDR1 LNHDA and CDR2 SQIVND (reference sequence). Trimming left V 3 bases short and J 8 bases short, with 8 bases between. CDR3 length: 13 amino acids. This chain's CDR3 is CASSINGDSPLHF. For the CDR3, the DNA is TGTGCCAGTAGTATCAACGGCGATTCACCCCTCCACTTT.

This rearrangement joins TRBV9 to TRBJ1-4, with D tentatively TRBD1 (6 bases). In germline, CDR1 is SGDLS, CDR2 YYNGEE. The CDR3 has 15 residues. V dropped 2 bases and J dropped 7 bases, with 15 bases sitting between them. CDR3 in DNA: TGTGCCAGCAGCGTTAGTGGTGGCAGGGGTGAAAAACTGTTTTTT. Translating gives CASSVSGGRGEKLFF.

In regard to this clone: Other DNA sequences of this sample code for an identical CDR3. The chain uses TRBV18 and TRBJ2-5; D is possibly TRBD2 (7 bases). The germline V gene has CDR1 KGHSH and CDR2 LQKENI. The CDR3 runs 13 residues. V was shortened by 3 bases and J by 4 bases, with 9 bases between the two germline ends. DNA for the CDR3: TGTGCCAGCTCACCGAGGGGGGGAGAGACCCAGTACTTC. It encodes CASSPRGGETQYF.

The chain employs TRBV3-1 (or the pseudogene TRBV3-2) and TRBJ1-3, with D uncertain. V lost 0 bases and J lost 0, with 9 bases in between. CDR1 and CDR2 (germline): LGHDT, YNNKEL (reference sequence). This CDR3 has 16 amino acids. DNA for the CDR3: TGTGCCAGCAGCCAAGATTCCGAGATCTCTGGAAACACCATATATTTT. It yields the protein CASSQDSEISGNTIYF.

This sequence joins TRBV7-8 and TRBJ2-3; TRBD1 matches at 7 bases. CDR1 and CDR2 from the germline V gene are SGHVS and FQNEAQ. Losses at the gene ends were 3 bases for V and 3 bases for J; bases not matched to a gene: 6. The CDR3 consists of 15 residues. CDR3 residues: CASSFQGDQTDTQYF. The CDR3 DNA follows: TGTGCCAGCAGCTTCCAGGGGGATCAAACAGATACGCAGTATTTT. Variable domain in full (rest from reference TRBV7-8 and TRBJ2-3): GAGVSQSPRYKVAKRGQDVALRCDPISGHVSLFWYQQALGQGPEFLTYFQNEAQLDKSGLPSDRFFAERPEGSVSTLKIQRTQQEDSAVYLCASSFQGDQTDTQYFGPGTRLTVL.

The J gene is TRBJ2-1, the V gene TRBV19, with no clear D. The V gene lost 2 bases and the J gene lost 3 bases, with 14 bases spanning the gap. Looked up from germline, CDR1 is LNHDA and CDR2 is SQIVND (reference sequence). This CDR3 spans 16 amino acids. CDR3 in DNA: TGTGCCAGTAGTATAAGTGGCTTATCATACTACAATGAGCAGTTCTTC. Translation: CASSISGLSYYNEQFF. Full variable domain (outside the CDR3, taken from reference TRBV19 and TRBJ2-1): DGGITQSPKYLFRKEGQNVTLSCEQNLNHDAMYWYRQDPGQGLRLIYYSQIVNDFQKGDIAEGYSVSREKKESFPLTVTSAQKNPTAFYLCASSISGLSYYNEQFFGPGTRLTVL.

In DNA form, the CDR3 reads TGTGCCAGTAGTATAGTCACGAGTGGGACCGGGGAGCTGTTTTTT. This gives the protein CASSIVTSGTGELFF. The chain uses TRBV19 and TRBJ2-2; D gene ambiguous. The CDR3 runs 15 residues. Germline assignment: CDR1 LNHDA and CDR2 SQIVND (reference sequence). V was pared by 1 base and J by 5 bases, with 11 bases between. Looking up the rest from reference TRBV19 and TRBJ2-2 gives the full variable domain: DGGITQSPKYLFRKEGQNVTLSCEQNLNHDAMYWYRQDPGQGLRLIYYSQIVNDFQKGDIAEGYSVSREKKESFPLTVTSAQKNPTAFYLCASSIVTSGTGELFFGEGSRLTVL.

The chain links TRBV7-9 to TRBJ1-2; no definite D call. The CDR3 totals 13 residues. CDR1 SEHNR and CDR2 FQNEAQ come from the germline V gene (reference sequence). Trimming cost V 1 base and J 7 bases, with 10 bases left between them. CDR3 loop: CASSLEDWGGYTF. CDR3 coding DNA: TGTGCCAGCAGCTTAGAGGATTGGGGTGGCTACACCTTC.

The J gene is TRBJ1-6, the V gene TRBV5-1, with D perhaps TRBD1 (5 bases). The germline CDR1 and CDR2 sequences are SGHRS and YFSETQ. This CDR3 has 14 amino acids. V gave up 4 bases and J gave up 3 bases, with 8 bases separating them. CDR3 DNA sequence: TGCGCCAGCAGCCCAGACAGCTATAATTCACCCCTCCACTTT. Residues: CASSPDSYNSPLHF.

Only one count was recorded for this clone. The rearrangement links TRBV11-3 to TRBJ2-3; TRBD1 is a possible D gene (6 bases). Between the trimmed V and J ends, which lost 5 bases and 2 bases, there was a span of 11 bases. Germline CDR1 SGHNT, CDR2 YENEEA. This CDR3 is built from 14 residues. The CDR3 region has the DNA TGTGCCAGCAGCAAGGACAGAGCCACAGATACGCAGTATTTT. It yields the protein CASSKDRATDTQYF.

The CDR3: CASSLDLAGSTGELFF. CDR3 in DNA: TGCGCCAGCAGCTTGGACCTAGCGGGGTCCACCGGGGAGCTGTTTTTT. The chain combines TRBV5-1 with TRBJ2-2, with 9 bases identical to TRBD2. Germline CDR1 and CDR2: SGHRS and YFSETQ. This CDR3 comprises 16 residues. The V and J ends lost 0 bases and 4 bases, in that order; junction bases with no gene match: 4.

This rearrangement joins TRBV19 to TRBJ1-5; D possibly corresponds to TRBD1 (5 bases). From germline, CDR1 is LNHDA and CDR2 SQIVND (reference sequence). V lost 3 bases to trimming and J lost 0 bases, with 18 bases between them. The CDR3 extends over 18 amino acids. CDR3 loop: CASSIGRGGVGSNQPQHF. The CDR3 DNA sequence: TGTGCCAGTAGTATCGGAAGGGGAGGGGTCGGTAGCAATCAGCCCCAGCATTTT.

The J gene is TRBJ1-3, the V gene TRBV19; D ambiguous. Germline V gives CDR1 LNHDA, CDR2 SQIVND (reference sequence). The CDR3 is 14 amino acids. V was clipped by 5 bases and J by 2 bases, with 10 bases between them. This chain's CDR3 is CASSRRGTGNTIYF. The CDR3 region has the DNA TGTGCCAGTAGTCGACGAGGGACTGGAAACACCATATATTTT.

The chain has TRBV7-3 and TRBJ2-1, with a possible D match to TRBD2 (6 bases). This CDR3 is 14 amino acids long. Trimming cost V 5 bases and J 4 bases, with 12 bases left between them. Germline lookup yields CDR1 SGHTA and CDR2 FQGTGA. CDR3 region: CASSAGSIYNEQFF. In DNA, the CDR3 is TGTGCCAGCAGCGCCGGGAGCATTTACAATGAGCAGTTCTTC.

This CDR3 reads CASSPGQGQGYTF. In DNA, the CDR3 is TGTGCCAGCAGTCCTGGACAGGGACAGGGCTACACCTTC. The chain couples TRBV12-3 or TRBV12-4 to TRBJ1-2, with 8 bases matching TRBD1. The CDR3 is 13 amino acids. J lost 8 bases, V lost 5 bases, and 7 bases had no gene match.

The rearrangement links TRBV10-3 to TRBJ2-6; D uncertain. This CDR3 spans 17 amino acids. Germline assignment: CDR1 ENHRY and CDR2 SYGVKD. V shed 2 bases and J shed 0 bases, with 11 bases lying between them. CDR3 in DNA: TGTGCCATCAGTGAGCCCGGATCCCCCTCTGGGGCCAACGTCCTGACTTTC. Encoded protein: CAISEPGSPSGANVLTF.

V is TRBV4-1 and J is TRBJ1-3; no firm D call. Germline CDR1 is MGHRA and CDR2 is YSYEKL. Deletions cut 4 bases from V and 0 bases from J, with 13 bases between. CDR3 length equals 16 residues. The CDR3 region is CASSRGRSDSGNTIYF. CDR3 DNA: TGCGCCAGCAGCCGAGGACGTTCAGACTCTGGAAACACCATATATTTT.

The genes are TRBV5-5 and TRBJ2-7; the match to TRBD2 covers 8 bases. V was clipped by 4 bases and J by 1 base; unmatched bases: 7. The CDR3 spans 15 residues. Germline values: CDR1 SGHKS, CDR2 YYEKEE (reference sequence). CDR3 residues: CASSVAPGGSYEQYF. CDR3 nucleotide sequence: TGTGCCAGCAGCGTTGCACCGGGGGGGTCCTACGAGCAGTACTTC.

This chain connects TRBV5-1 to TRBJ2-6; no clear D gene. The CDR3 is 16 residues long. Deletions cut 3 bases from V and 1 base from J, with 11 bases between. The V gene's germline CDR1 is SGHRS and CDR2 YFSETQ. The CDR3 sequence: CASSYETESGANVLTF. The CDR3 region has the DNA TGCGCCAGCAGCTATGAGACGGAGTCTGGGGCCAACGTCCTGACTTTC.

The chain combines TRBV10-3 with TRBJ1-1, with D unresolved. The CDR3 totals 11 residues. V was pared by 0 bases and J by 8 bases, with 4 bases between. CDR1 ENHRY and CDR2 SYGVKD come from the germline V gene. The CDR3 reads CAISESGEAFF. The CDR3 DNA is TGTGCCATCAGTGAGTCGGGAGAAGCTTTCTTT.

Only one count was recorded for this clone. This CDR3 is CASTLRSGGDGYTF. In DNA form, the CDR3 reads TGTGCCAGCACCCTAAGGTCAGGGGGTGACGGCTACACCTTC. The V gene is TRBV6-5, the J gene TRBJ1-2, with 7 bases that match TRBD1. The CDR3 is made up of 14 amino acids. The J segment lost 8 bases and the V segment lost 7 bases, leaving 13 bases of the junction unmatched. The germline V gene encodes CDR1 MNHEY and CDR2 SVGAGI.

This sequence joins TRBV11-2 and TRBJ1-4; no definite D call. Trimming removed 0 bases at V and 0 bases at J, with 11 bases between. Germline assignment: CDR1 SGHAT and CDR2 FQNNGV. The CDR3 has 17 residues. Here the CDR3 reads CASSLDTLFSTNEKLFF. The DNA for the CDR3 is TGTGCCAGCAGCTTAGATACACTTTTTTCAACTAATGAAAAACTGTTTTTT.

The chain employs TRBV5-1 and TRBJ1-2, with unresolved D. This CDR3 is built from 13 residues. Germline V gene lookup returns CDR1 SGHRS and CDR2 YFSETQ. The V gene lost 9 bases and the J gene lost 3 bases, with 15 bases spanning the gap. CDR3 DNA sequence: TGCGCCACCTCATTAGCGGTAGACTATGGCTACACCTTC. Translating gives CATSLAVDYGYTF.

The genes are TRBV15 and TRBJ1-4; D gene uncertain. The CDR3 length is 15 residues. V lost 5 bases and J 5 bases, leaving 15 bases between the germline ends. In germline, CDR1 is LNHNV, CDR2 YYDKDF (reference sequence). Written as DNA, the CDR3 is TGTGCCACCAGCCTTGTAGCGGAGCTCAATGAAAAACTGTTTTTT. Translation: CATSLVAELNEKLFF.

This clone has a handful of counts. The rearrangement links TRBV19 to TRBJ1-4; 7 bases line up with TRBD1. The CDR3 loop spans 16 amino acids. CDR1 LNHDA and CDR2 SQIVND come from the germline V gene (reference sequence). V was pared by 3 bases and J by 0 bases, with 4 bases of the junction left unmatched. The CDR3 is CASSIRQGPTNEKLFF. Written as DNA, the CDR3 is TGTGCCAGTAGTATTCGACAGGGCCCAACTAATGAAAAACTGTTTTTT.